These 2 T cell receptor beta chains share one sample of origin, sequenced in a study of technical replicates of blood from a few donors. Method: immunoSEQ multiplex PCR; TCRdb's copy keeps in-frame clones and lacks some. This table holds more than 65,000 clones, around 90% found once. The specimen sequenced was T cells isolated from PBMCs. The receptors originated from a human donor in good health.

This sequence joins TRBV28 and TRBJ2-5; D is uncertain. The V gene lost 5 bases and the J gene lost 0 bases, with 13 bases spanning the gap. The CDR3 totals 15 residues. Germline values: CDR1 MDHEN, CDR2 SYDVKM. CDR3 sequence (DNA): TGTGCCAGCAGTCCCCTGACATCCTACCAAGAGACCCAGTACTTC. Translation gives CASSPLTSYQETQYF.

The J gene is TRBJ2-5, the V gene TRBV6-5; 8 nucleotides align to TRBD2. Trimming at V came to 0 bases and at J to 5 bases, leaving 5 bases not matched to a gene. The CDR3 is made up of 15 amino acids. In germline, CDR1 is MNHEY, CDR2 SVGAGI. Here the CDR3 reads CASSYSGLASETQYF. The CDR3 DNA is TGTGCCAGCAGTTACTCAGGACTAGCATCCGAGACCCAGTACTTC.